The 27 T cell receptor beta chains in this list originate from one sample, sequenced in a study of PD-L1 blockade in urothelial cancer (dated by TCRdb to between 2016 and 2019). Receptor amplification or capture employed the immunoSEQ multiplex PCR assay. TCRdb took over this immuneACCESS table, retaining in-frame rearrangements with V and J assigned. Such tables are incomplete; in checked studies, under half of the missing clones stem from an unresolved V gene, and the remainder is unexplained. The sample table shows about 91,000 clones, and 90% are seen once. The ten largest clones capture approximately 9% of the sample. The source was PBMCs, collected around atezolizumab (anti-PD-L1) treatment. The source is a man between 60 and 75 years old with urothelial cancer.

The chain is built from TRBV2 and TRBJ2-7; a possible D gene is TRBD1 (5 bases). V dropped 5 bases and J dropped 4 bases, with 9 bases sitting between them. Germline V gene sequence: CDR1 SNHLY, CDR2 FYNNEI. CDR3 length: 12 residues. CDR3 residues: CASSPQGYEQYF. The CDR3 DNA follows: TGTGCCAGCAGTCCCCAGGGTTACGAGCAGTACTTC.

This clone was recorded once. This CDR3 reads CASSLWKATDTQYF. CDR3 nucleotides: TGTGCCAGCAGTTTATGGAAAGCGACAGATACGCAGTATTTT. The chain joins TRBV28 to TRBJ2-3; no definite D call. Trimming took 0 bases from V and 3 from J, leaving 7 bases between them. Germline CDR1 is MDHEN and CDR2 is SYDVKM. This CDR3 is built from 14 residues.

The chain has TRBV7-2 and TRBJ2-7; possible D gene TRBD1, 6 bases. The CDR3 covers 14 residues. Looked up from germline, CDR1 is SGHTA and CDR2 is FQGNSA. V shed 5 bases and J shed 4 bases, with 15 bases lying between them. CDR3 sequence (DNA): TGTGCCAGCAGCCGCACAGGGTTCGAGTACGAGCAGTACTTC. Its protein product is CASSRTGFEYEQYF.

The chain combines TRBV5-8 with TRBJ1-5; D uncertain. Per germline, CDR1 SGHTS and CDR2 YDEGEE. The CDR3 loop spans 13 amino acids. Trimming took 1 base from V and 6 from J, leaving 8 bases between them. The CDR3 loop reads CASSLFERQPQHF. In DNA, the CDR3 is TGTGCCAGCAGCTTGTTCGAGCGTCAGCCCCAGCATTTT.

V is TRBV2 and J is TRBJ1-5; 8 nucleotides agree with TRBD1. The germline V gene has CDR1 SNHLY and CDR2 FYNNEI. The V segment lost 7 bases and the J segment 3 bases; nucleotides outside the gene matches: 8. The CDR3 consists of 15 residues. CDR3 residues: CASTYSTGDNQPQHF. In DNA, the CDR3 is TGTGCCAGCACCTACTCGACAGGGGACAATCAGCCCCAGCATTTT.

This sequence joins TRBV2 and TRBJ2-3; a possible D gene is TRBD2 (6 bases). The V end lost 4 bases, the J end lost 0 bases, and 11 bases lay between the germline ends. CDR3 length: 15 residues. Per germline, CDR1 SNHLY and CDR2 FYNNEI. The CDR3 bases are TGTGCCAGCAGTGTCAGGGAGGTTAGCACAGATACGCAGTATTTT. Translated: CASSVREVSTDTQYF.

V is TRBV9 and J is TRBJ2-2; D is perhaps TRBD2 (6 bases). Germline values: CDR1 SGDLS, CDR2 YYNGEE. Trimming took off 1 base at V and 4 bases at J, with 11 bases between the two ends. The CDR3 extends over 15 amino acids. DNA for the CDR3: TGTGCCAGCAGCGTACTAAGGGGACTCACCGGGGAGCTGTTTTTT. It codes for CASSVLRGLTGELFF.

The genes are TRBV11-3 and TRBJ2-7, with a possible D match to TRBD1 (6 bases). Trimming pared 9 bases from V and 1 base from J, leaving 22 bases between. Germline CDR1 and CDR2: SGHNT and YENEEA. This CDR3 contains 16 residues. The CDR3 bases are TGTGCCAGGGGGGACACCCATCTATCGCGATCCTACGAGCAGTACTTC. It specifies CARGDTHLSRSYEQYF.

The rearrangement uses TRBV7-9 and TRBJ2-3; TRBD2 might be the D (5 bases). V was trimmed by 5 bases and J by 5 bases, leaving 14 bases between them. The CDR3 runs to 14 residues. CDR1 is SEHNR, CDR2 FQNEAQ, per germline (reference sequence). Here the CDR3 reads CASSPDGVGDTQYF. In DNA, the CDR3 is TGTGCCAGCAGCCCCGACGGGGTGGGAGATACGCAGTATTTT.

The V call is TRBV28, the J call TRBJ2-7; weak D call: TRBD2 (7 bases). Germline values: CDR1 MDHEN, CDR2 SYDVKM. V lost 4 bases and J 2 bases, leaving 15 bases between the germline ends. The CDR3 spans 15 residues. CDR3 DNA: TGTGCCAGCAGTTATGGGGGGGCACCACCCTACGAGCAGTACTTC. Its translation is CASSYGGAPPYEQYF.

The CDR3 DNA follows: TGTGCCAGCAGCTTGAGTGCCGGACAGGGGGCGCTCAGCGAGCAGTACTTC. As protein: CASSLSAGQGALSEQYF. The V gene is TRBV5-4, the J gene TRBJ2-7; 11 bases fit TRBD1. The CDR3 consists of 17 residues. Germline V lookup: CDR1 SGHNT, CDR2 YYREEE (reference sequence). The V and J ends lost 1 base and 6 bases, in that order; junction bases with no gene match: 12.

This chain uses TRBV4-2 with TRBJ2-7; a possible D gene is TRBD1 (5 bases). Trimming took 0 bases from V and 3 from J, leaving 6 bases between them. Germline CDR1 and CDR2: LGHNA and YNFKEQ. The CDR3 is made up of 13 amino acids. The CDR3 sequence: CASSQDRGYEQYF. DNA for the CDR3: TGTGCCAGCAGCCAAGATAGGGGCTACGAGCAGTACTTC.

Remarks on this clone: The junction shows a germline mismatch at one end, possibly a read error. J is TRBJ2-7 and V is TRBV6-6, with a weak D call TRBD1 (5 bases). The CDR3 is 12 residues long. Germline CDR1 reads MNHNY; CDR2 reads SVGAGI (reference sequence). CDR3 sequence (DNA): TGTGCCAGCAGCCTCCAGAATGGGGCCGCGGAGTTC. Its protein product is CASSLQNGAAEF.

The chain recombines TRBV5-4 with TRBJ2-3, with TRBD2 identical over 12 bases. The trim removed 0 bases at V and 2 bases at J, leaving 7 bases unmatched. Germline lookup yields CDR1 SGHNT and CDR2 YYREEE (reference sequence). CDR3 length equals 18 residues. This CDR3 reads CASSLATSGGSYTDTQYF. DNA of the CDR3: TGTGCCAGCAGCTTGGCTACTAGCGGGGGGTCTTACACAGATACGCAGTATTTT.

This sequence joins TRBV11-2 and TRBJ1-2, with unresolved D. The CDR3 runs 13 residues. V gave up 8 bases and J gave up 0 bases, with 10 bases separating them. Germline V gene lookup returns CDR1 SGHAT and CDR2 FQNNGV. CDR3: CASRRIPNYGYTF. The CDR3 nucleotides read TGTGCCAGCCGGAGGATACCTAACTATGGCTACACCTTC.

This sequence joins TRBV9 and TRBJ2-7; D possibly corresponds to TRBD1 (5 bases). Germline values: CDR1 SGDLS, CDR2 YYNGEE. V shed 2 bases and J shed 5 bases, with 11 bases lying between them. This CDR3 contains 13 residues. CDR3 nucleotide sequence: TGTGCCAGCAGCGTGGGCCTAGGGGACGAGCAGTACTTC. Protein product: CASSVGLGDEQYF.

The chain joins TRBV2 to TRBJ2-3; 7 bases map to TRBD2. The CDR3 contains 15 residues. V was pared by 8 bases and J by 1 base, with 9 bases of the junction left unmatched. The germline CDR1 and CDR2 sequences are SNHLY and FYNNEI. CDR3 sequence reads: CASSGEAGGTDTQYF. CDR3 nucleotide sequence: TGTGCCAGCTCCGGGGAGGCGGGGGGCACAGATACGCAGTATTTT.

The chain has TRBV11-3 and TRBJ2-2; unclear D gene. Germline CDR1 SGHNT, CDR2 YENEEA. V lost 5 bases and J 3 bases, leaving 4 bases between the germline ends. This CDR3 region has 12 residues. The CDR3 DNA is TGTGCCAGCAGCCGGGACACCGGGGAGCTGTTTTTT. This translates into CASSRDTGELFF.

The rearrangement links TRBV2 to TRBJ2-1; D call uncertain. Germline CDR1 is SNHLY and CDR2 is FYNNEI. The CDR3 runs 15 residues. V lost 0 bases and J 1 base, leaving 7 bases between the germline ends. CDR3 region: CASSEASWSYNEQFF. The CDR3 DNA reads as TGTGCCAGCAGTGAAGCTAGCTGGTCCTACAATGAGCAGTTCTTC.

V usage is TRBV30 and J usage is TRBJ2-3, with D tentatively TRBD2 (6 bases). The V and J ends lost 1 base and 1 base respectively, with 15 bases between them. Germline V CDR1 and CDR2: GTSNPN, SVGIG (reference sequence). This CDR3 is 16 amino acids long. The CDR3 sequence is CAWSEVGAGRTDTQYF. As DNA, the CDR3 is TGTGCCTGGAGTGAGGTCGGGGCGGGACGCACAGATACGCAGTATTTT.

The genes are TRBV9 and TRBJ2-3; tentatively, D is TRBD1 (6 bases). CDR3 length equals 15 residues. V lost 3 bases, J lost 3 bases, and 14 bases lay in between. CDR1 and CDR2 (germline): SGDLS, YYNGEE. The chain's CDR3 is CASSDRGTTTDTQYF. CDR3 DNA sequence: TGTGCCAGCAGCGACCGTGGGACAACAACAGATACGCAGTATTTT.

This chain connects TRBV5-1 to TRBJ2-5; possible D gene TRBD1, 6 bases. Germline CDR1 SGHRS, CDR2 YFSETQ. Trimming removed 0 bases at V and 4 bases at J, with 13 bases between. The length of the CDR3 is 15 residues. CDR3 loop: CASSLGGRGGETQYF. CDR3 sequence (DNA): TGCGCCAGCAGCTTGGGAGGGAGAGGGGGAGAGACCCAGTACTTC.

This clone was counted a few times. CDR3 sequence: CASSQGGGSGNQPQHF. The CDR3 coding sequence is TGCGCCAGCAGCCAAGGGGGAGGGAGTGGGAATCAGCCCCAGCATTTT. The genes are TRBV4-1 and TRBJ1-5; D not certain. Per the germline V gene, CDR1 is MGHRA and CDR2 is YSYEKL. This CDR3 has 16 residues. V was shortened by 1 base and J by 4 bases, with 14 bases between the two germline ends.

V usage is TRBV30 and J usage is TRBJ1-2; 8 nucleotides agree with TRBD1. Germline CDR1 reads GTSNPN; CDR2 reads SVGIG (reference sequence). This CDR3 is built from 14 residues. V dropped 3 bases and J dropped 0; count of bases not matched to a gene: 3. CDR3 bases: TGTGCCTGGAGGAGACAGGGGTCTAACTATGGCTACACCTTC. Translation: CAWRRQGSNYGYTF.

The chain couples TRBV10-2 to TRBJ2-5, with 7 bases identical to TRBD2. CDR3 length: 18 residues. Germline-derived CDR1 and CDR2 are WSHSY and SAAADI. Trimming removed 6 bases from V and 2 bases from J; junction bases left unmatched: 18. CDR3 region: CASRAGTTIPLGQETQYF. CDR3 DNA: TGCGCCAGCAGAGCCGGGACTACCATTCCCTTAGGACAAGAGACCCAGTACTTC.

This chain links TRBV5-6 with TRBJ1-2; no clear D. Germline assignment: CDR1 SGHDT and CDR2 YYEEEE. Between the trimmed V and J ends, which lost 0 bases and 4 bases, there was a span of 13 bases. This CDR3 contains 15 residues. Written as DNA, the CDR3 is TGTGCCAGCAGCTTGGGCGGTTTGGCGGGCTATGGCTACACCTTC. Residues: CASSLGGLAGYGYTF.

The DNA for the CDR3 is TGTGCCAGCAGCCCGACTAGCGGGAGGACAGATACGCAGTATTTT. Translation: CASSPTSGRTDTQYF. The V call is TRBV5-4, the J call TRBJ2-3; the match to TRBD2 covers 13 bases. J gave up 3 bases and V 4 bases, and 2 bases lay outside the gene matches. The germline gives CDR1 SGHNT, CDR2 YYREEE (reference sequence). This CDR3 spans 15 amino acids.